These 6 T cell receptor beta chains share one sample of origin, sequenced in a study of post-analysis software for immune sequencing data. Unique molecular identifiers were carried by the TCR beta cDNA libraries. MiXCR was run by TCRdb on the PCR reads, yielding one entry per CDR3 protein. The data hold 150,000 or so distinct CDR3 sequences, with 30% to 45% observed a single time. The sequencing here drew on blood, taken after autologous hematopoietic stem cell transplantation. All receptors come from a girl aged 5-17 years with multiple sclerosis.

A word on this clonotype: The junction shows a germline mismatch at one end, possibly a read error. The rearrangement joins TRBV15 to TRBJ2-3; D not resolved. The CDR3 has 13 residues. CDR1 is LNHNV and CDR2 is YYDKDF in the germline V gene (reference sequence). The CDR3: CATSGDPADTQYF. The CDR3 DNA is TGTGCCACCAGCGGAGACCCAGCAGATACGCAGTATTTT.

Regarding this clonotype: The junction departs from germline at one end; a sequencing error may be responsible. The chain joins TRBV18 to TRBJ2-3; D is undetermined. Per the germline V gene, CDR1 is KGHSH and CDR2 is LQKENI. This CDR3 region has 11 residues. The CDR3 protein is CASLPTDTQYF. In DNA, the CDR3 is TGTGCCAGCTTACCAACGGATACGCAGTATTTT.

This clonotype was detected only a few times. The rearrangement joins TRBV24-1 to TRBJ2-7; perhaps TRBD1 as D (5 bases). This CDR3 comprises 14 residues. Trimming pared 5 bases from V and 0 bases from J, leaving 10 bases between. Germline V CDR1 and CDR2: KGHDR, SFDVKD. The CDR3 loop reads CATSADSSSYEQYF. CDR3 bases: TGTGCCACCAGTGCCGACAGTAGCTCCTACGAGCAGTACTTC.

The V call is TRBV7-2, the J call TRBJ2-1, with 7 bases matching TRBD2. Per the germline V gene, CDR1 is SGHTA and CDR2 is FQGNSA. J was trimmed by 5 bases and V by 5 bases; bases with no gene match: 18. CDR3 length: 18 residues. The CDR3 bases are TGTGCCAGCAGCCCCGAAGGCCGGGTGGGAGGGTTACACAATGAGCAGTTCTTC. Translating gives CASSPEGRVGGLHNEQFF.

The chain combines TRBV6-5 with TRBJ2-7, with D perhaps matching TRBD1 or TRBD2 (5 bases each). CDR1 is MNHEY, CDR2 SVGAGI, per germline. The germline V and J ends were trimmed by 6 bases and 4 bases, with 16 bases remaining between them. The CDR3 totals 14 residues. CDR3 sequence (DNA): TGTGCCAGCAGGCACGCGGTGGGACCTTACGAGCAGTACTTC. As protein: CASRHAVGPYEQYF.

This clonotype was observed a handful of times. This chain connects TRBV21-1 to TRBJ2-4; TRBD2 is the table's D call, not checked against the DNA. TRBV21-1 corresponds to a pseudogene. The CDR3 has 18 residues. DNA for the CDR3: TGTGCCAGCAGCAAAGGAAGGGAGCCGGACTGTGGCAAAAACATTCAGTACTTC. It codes for CASSKGREPDCGKNIQYF.